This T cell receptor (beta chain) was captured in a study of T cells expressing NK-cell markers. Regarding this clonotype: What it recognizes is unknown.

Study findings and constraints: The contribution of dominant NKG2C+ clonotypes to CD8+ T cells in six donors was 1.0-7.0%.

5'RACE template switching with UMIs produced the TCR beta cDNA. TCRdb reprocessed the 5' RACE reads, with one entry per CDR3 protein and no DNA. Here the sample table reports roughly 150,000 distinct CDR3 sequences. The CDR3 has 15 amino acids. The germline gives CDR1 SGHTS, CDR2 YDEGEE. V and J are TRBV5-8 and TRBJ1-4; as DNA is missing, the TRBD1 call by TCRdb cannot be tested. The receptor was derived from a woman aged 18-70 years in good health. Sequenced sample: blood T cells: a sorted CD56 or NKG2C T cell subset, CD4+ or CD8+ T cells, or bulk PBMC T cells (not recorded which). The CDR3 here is CAAKGQDATNEKLFF.